The rows below give T cell receptor beta chains drawn from one sample of a study of cytomegalovirus exposure and HLA in healthy donors. Data came from immunoSEQ multiplex PCR; TCRdb stores just in-frame clones and leaves some out. The table records 100,000 to 150,000 clones, roughly 87% of them present only once. The sample consisted of PBMCs. The receptor source for this set is a young woman in good health and CMV-seronegative. The CDR3 runs from the conserved cysteine through the conserved F or W. D genes are given only for firm matches. Size values are once, few and many counts, or a class for expanded clones, and some rows have none.

D gene | J gene | clone size | V gene | CDR3 DNA | CDR3 protein
NA | TRBJ1-1 | NA | TRBV7-9 | TGTGCCAGCAGCCAAGCGAACACTGAAGCTTTCTTT | CASSQANTEAFF
NA | TRBJ1-1 | NA | TRBV5-1 | TGCGCCAGCAGCACCGGGTCTGATAACACTGAAGCTTTCTTT | CASSTGSDNTEAFF
NA | TRBJ2-5 | NA | TRBV5-6 | TGTGCCAGCAGCTTGGCCGACTTTGGAGGTCAAGAGACCCAGTACTTC | CASSLADFGGQETQYF
TRBD1 | TRBJ1-2 | NA | TRBV19 | TGTGCCAGTAGTATCGAGGGACAGGGGGCGCGAGGCTACACCTTC | CASSIEGQGARGYTF
NA | TRBJ1-3 | once | TRBV5-1 | TGCGCCAGCACCCAGGAACCAAGCTCTGGAAACACCATATATTTT | CASTQEPSSGNTIYF
TRBD2 | TRBJ2-7 | NA | TRBV7-8 | TGTGCCAGCAGCCCCGGGATCGGGACTAGCGACTACGAGCAGTACTTC | CASSPGIGTSDYEQYF
TRBD1 | TRBJ2-1 | NA | TRBV19 | TGTGCCAGTAGCCTACCGGGACAGCCATACAATGAGCAGTTCTTC | CASSLPGQPYNEQFF
TRBD2 | TRBJ2-5 | NA | TRBV29-1 | TGCAGCGTCCCAGCGGGGGGGCTTTTGCGAGAGACCCAGTACTTC | CSVPAGGLLRETQYF
TRBD1 | TRBJ1-1 | NA | TRBV28 | TGTGCCAGCAGTCAGACGGACAGGAAGAACACTGAAGCTTTCTTT | CASSQTDRKNTEAFF
TRBD2 | TRBJ2-5 | NA | TRBV7-2 | TGTGCCAGCAGCGACCAGGGACTAGCGGAAGAGACCCAGTACTTC | CASSDQGLAEETQYF
NA | TRBJ1-5 | NA | TRBV28 | TGTGCCAGCAGTCGTCAGCCCCAGCATTTT | CASSRQPQHF
NA | TRBJ2-2 | NA | TRBV6-5 | TGTGCCAGCAGACCACAGGTAGAGAAGGAGCTGTTTTTT | CASRPQVEKELFF
NA | TRBJ2-3 | NA | TRBV6-1 | TGTGCCAGCAGTGCCTCCTTCGAGGTCACAGATACGCAGTATTTT | CASSASFEVTDTQYF
NA | TRBJ2-2 | once | TRBV27 | TGTGCCAGCAGTCGCTGGGCCGTTAGTACGAACACCGGGGAGCTGTTTTTT | CASSRWAVSTNTGELFF
NA | TRBJ1-2 | NA | TRBV7-8 | TGTGCCAGCAGCTTATCACCTATATATGGCTACACCTTC | CASSLSPIYGYTF
NA | TRBJ2-5 | NA | TRBV7-2 | TGTGCCAGCAGCTCCTATCCCGGGGGAGAGACCCAGTACTTC | CASSSYPGGETQYF
NA | TRBJ2-7 | NA | TRBV27 | TGTGCCAGCAGACGGGAGCAGCGGTACGAGCAGTACTTC | CASRREQRYEQYF
TRBD1 | TRBJ1-2 | NA | TRBV6-1 | TGTGCCAGCAGGGACAGGGTCCATGGCTACACCTTC | CASRDRVHGYTF
NA | TRBJ2-7 | once | TRBV27 | TGTGCCAGCAGTTCCCTCAGGGAATTGTACGAGCAGTACTTC | CASSSLRELYEQYF
NA | TRBJ1-1 | NA | TRBV27 | TGTGCCAGCAGTTCCCCGGACAGACCTTATGAAGCTTTCTTT | CASSSPDRPYEAFF
NA | TRBJ1-2 | NA | TRBV20-1 | TGCAGTGCTTACGGGAACTATGGCTACACCTTC | CSAYGNYGYTF
NA | TRBJ2-7 | NA | TRBV6-5 | TGTGCCAGCAGCCCGGACACCTTAACCTACGAGCAGTACTTC | CASSPDTLTYEQYF
NA | TRBJ1-6 | NA | TRBV6-1 | TGTGCCAGCAGTGAATTCAAGATGAGCTCCTATAATTCACCCCTCCACTTT | CASSEFKMSSYNSPLHF
NA | TRBJ1-1 | NA | TRBV29-1 | TGCAGCGGAAACAGGGAAAACACTGAAGCTTTCTTT | CSGNRENTEAFF
NA | TRBJ1-2 | once | TRBV6-1 | TGTGCCAGCAGTTCGCCGGCCAGGTTGGGTGGCTACACCTTC | CASSSPARLGGYTF
TRBD1 | TRBJ2-7 | NA | TRBV7-6 | TGTGCCAGCAGCTTCTGGACAGGGAACGAGCAGTACTTC | CASSFWTGNEQYF
NA | TRBJ2-3 | NA | TRBV29-1 | TGCAGCGTGGGAGCTTACCAGCCCTCCCCGGGTGCGCAGTATTTT | CSVGAYQPSPGAQYF
NA | TRBJ1-5 | NA | TRBV6-6 | TGTGCCAGCAGTTCCCATCTTGGAGATCAGCCCCAGCATTTT | CASSSHLGDQPQHF
TRBD1 | TRBJ1-1 | NA | TRBV5-1 | TGCGCCAGCAGCCGACAGGGCTTGAACACTGAAGCTTTCTTT | CASSRQGLNTEAFF
NA | TRBJ1-6 | NA | TRBV6-1 | TGTGCCAGCAAACCAGGATGGGGGGAAAATTCACCCCTCCACTTT | CASKPGWGENSPLHF
TRBD1 | TRBJ1-1 | NA | TRBV30 | TGTGCCCTCCAACGCGGGACAGGGACCAGTGAAGCTTTCTTT | CALQRGTGTSEAFF
NA | TRBJ2-1 | NA | TRBV25-1 | TGTGCCAGCAGTGAAACTATCAGCTCCTACAATGAGCAGTTCTTC | CASSETISSYNEQFF
NA | TRBJ2-2 | NA | TRBV7-8 | TGTGCCAGCAGCTTAATTAGAGGGAACACCGGGGAGCTGTTTTTT | CASSLIRGNTGELFF
NA | TRBJ2-7 | NA | TRBV2 | TGTGCCAGCAGCGGAGCCCTGGACGAGCAGTACTTC | CASSGALDEQYF
TRBD2 | TRBJ2-1 | NA | TRBV28 | TGTGCCAGCAGTTACGCTAGCGGGAATTACAATGAGCAGTTCTTC | CASSYASGNYNEQFF
NA | TRBJ2-7 | NA | TRBV5-6 | TGTGCCAGCAGCTTGAGTCCTGGATGGGGGGACAGCGAGCAGTACTTC | CASSLSPGWGDSEQYF
TRBD2 | TRBJ2-7 | NA | TRBV15 | TGTGCCACCAGCAGAGCAGCGGGAGTGCTTTACGAGCAGTACTTC | CATSRAAGVLYEQYF
TRBD2 | TRBJ2-7 | NA | TRBV28 | TGTGCCAGCAGTTTACCAACCCGCCTAGCGGGAGGTAGGTACGAGCAGTACTTC | CASSLPTRLAGGRYEQYF
TRBD1 | TRBJ1-5 | NA | TRBV7-8 | TGTGCCAGCAGCCCCATCTCGACAGGGGCAGGGCAGCCCCAGCATTTT | CASSPISTGAGQPQHF
TRBD1 | TRBJ2-1 | NA | TRBV6-5 | TGTGCCAGCAGCAGGGGACAGGGAAATTTGGATGAGCAGTTCTTC | CASSRGQGNLDEQFF
NA | TRBJ1-2 | NA | TRBV29-1 | TGCAGCGTTGTGAGGGCCCACACTAACTATGGCTACACCTTC | CSVVRAHTNYGYTF
TRBD1 | TRBJ2-2 | NA | TRBV27 | TGTGCCAGCACTTGGACAGGTGGGACCGGGGAGCTGTTTTTT | CASTWTGGTGELFF
TRBD2 | TRBJ2-2 | NA | TRBV4-2 | TGTGCCAGCAGCCAAGGTGTGACTAGCGGGAGACTCGGGGAGCTGTTTTTT | CASSQGVTSGRLGELFF
NA | TRBJ1-5 | NA | TRBV28 | TGTGCCAGCAGTCCCCACTCGGACAGAGATCAGCCCCAGCATTTT | CASSPHSDRDQPQHF
NA | TRBJ1-1 | once | TRBV7-9 | TGTGCCAGCAGCTACCTAACTTCGAGGACTGAAGCTTTCTTT | CASSYLTSRTEAFF
TRBD2 | TRBJ2-3 | NA | TRBV27 | TGTGCCAGCAATCCGGGACTAGCTCTAGATACGCAGTATTTT | CASNPGLALDTQYF
TRBD1 | TRBJ1-4 | NA | TRBV4-2 | TGTGCCAGCAGCCCAAGGGGGCAAGGGGATGAAAAACTGTTTTTT | CASSPRGQGDEKLFF
NA | TRBJ1-5 | NA | TRBV28 | TGTGCCAGCAGTTTTCACGGGGATAGCAATCAGCCCCAGCATTTT | CASSFHGDSNQPQHF
NA | TRBJ2-7 | NA | TRBV6-1 | TGTGCCAGCAGTGATGTTCAGGTCTACGAGCAGTACTTC | CASSDVQVYEQYF
NA | TRBJ1-3 | NA | TRBV7-6 | TGTGCCAGCAGCCCCCACAGGTTCGGGCTTTCGGGAAACACCATATATTTT | CASSPHRFGLSGNTIYF
TRBD1 | TRBJ1-2 | NA | TRBV28 | TGTGCCAGCAGTTCCGGGACAGGGAGGTCTAACTATGGCTACACCTTC | CASSSGTGRSNYGYTF
TRBD2 | TRBJ2-1 | NA | TRBV25-1 | TGTGCCAGCAGTGACTATGCTAGCGGGAGTGGCAATGAGCAGTTCTTC | CASSDYASGSGNEQFF
NA | TRBJ1-1 | NA | TRBV18 | TGTGCCAGCTCAACGGGGACTGAAGCTTTCTTT | CASSTGTEAFF
NA | TRBJ2-5 | NA | TRBV19 | TGTGCCAGTAGTAAAAACGCCCGGGAGACCCAGTACTTC | CASSKNARETQYF
NA | TRBJ1-1 | NA | TRBV10-1 | TGCGCCAGCAGTGATCCGAACGGAGTGGCTTTCTTT | CASSDPNGVAFF
NA | TRBJ2-1 | NA | TRBV5-1 | TGCGCCAGCAGCCACTCCCCGGGGAACAACAATGAGCAGTTCTTC | CASSHSPGNNNEQFF
TRBD1 | TRBJ1-5 | NA | TRBV18 | TGTGCCAGCTCGACGACAGGGGGGAATCAGCCCCAGCATTTT | CASSTTGGNQPQHF
NA | TRBJ2-7 | NA | TRBV27 | TGTGCCAGCAGTTTAAACACCGGGACTTTCTATACCGGCGAGCAGTACTTC | CASSLNTGTFYTGEQYF
NA | TRBJ2-2 | NA | TRBV19 | TGTGCCAGTAGTACAGGGGTCGGAACCGGGGAGCTGTTTTTT | CASSTGVGTGELFF
TRBD1 | TRBJ2-7 | NA | TRBV18 | TGTGCCAGCTCGACGGACAGGGGCTACGAGCAGTACTTC | CASSTDRGYEQYF